What follows are 27 T cell receptor beta chains derived from one specimen sequenced in a study of cytomegalovirus exposure and HLA in healthy donors. 60 Vbeta and 13 Jbeta primers were used in PCR. The table came from immunoSEQ multiplex PCR; TCRdb's copy has only in-frame clones and leaves some out. Of about 200,000 clones in the sample, 75% to 80% were seen once. Sequencing input: PBMCs. These TCRs come from a man younger than 35 in good health and CMV-seronegative.

The gene calls are TRBV7-9 and TRBJ1-1; D not certain. CDR1 is SEHNR and CDR2 is FQNEAQ in the germline V gene (reference sequence). V was pared by 4 bases and J by 0 bases, with 9 bases between. The CDR3 covers 14 residues. The CDR3, as DNA: TGTGCCAGCAGCTCGTCGAGCATGAACACTGAAGCTTTCTTT. Residues: CASSSSSMNTEAFF.

The chain has TRBV30 and TRBJ2-2, with D maybe TRBD1 (7 bases). The germline gives CDR1 GTSNPN, CDR2 SVGIG (reference sequence). The CDR3 length is 14 residues. Deletions cut 3 bases from V and 7 bases from J, with 15 bases between. The CDR3 reads CAWRQEGAGGELFF. CDR3 coding DNA: TGTGCCTGGAGGCAGGAGGGGGCGGGCGGGGAGCTGTTTTTT.

The chain has TRBV20-1 and TRBJ2-1; D is unclear. Trimming shortened V by 3 bases and J by 9 bases, and 3 bases separated the two germline ends. Germline V lookup: CDR1 DFQATT, CDR2 SNEGSKA (reference sequence). CDR3 size: 9 residues. CDR3 residues: CSASFEQFF. For the CDR3, the DNA is TGCAGTGCTAGCTTTGAGCAGTTCTTC.

Points on this clone: The junction departs from germline at one end; a sequencing error may be responsible. This chain uses TRBV7-9 with TRBJ2-7; 10 nucleotides line up with TRBD1. This CDR3 is built from 14 residues. CDR1 and CDR2 from the germline V gene are SEHNR and FQNEAQ (reference sequence). In DNA, the CDR3 is TGTTCCAGCAGCTTAGGGACAGGGGCCGCCGAGCAGTACTTC. Amino acid sequence: CSSSLGTGAAEQYF.

This rearrangement joins TRBV13 to TRBJ2-3; 9 nucleotides agree with TRBD1. CDR1 is PRHDT, CDR2 FYEKMQ, per germline (reference sequence). The CDR3 totals 16 residues. J gave up 4 bases and V 8 bases, and 13 bases lay outside the gene matches. The CDR3 region is CASYTTGTGRADTQYF. DNA of the CDR3: TGTGCCAGCTATACTACCGGGACAGGGAGGGCAGATACGCAGTATTTT.

The table lists this clone with a count of one. The chain combines TRBV29-1 with TRBJ2-3; a weak D match, TRBD1 (6 bases). Per germline, CDR1 SQVTM and CDR2 ANQGSEA. This CDR3 is built from 14 residues. V lost 3 bases and J 1 base, leaving 11 bases between the germline ends. CDR3 nucleotides: TGCAGCGTTGATTCAGGGGTTGGCACAGATACGCAGTATTTT. Residues: CSVDSGVGTDTQYF.

CDR3 in DNA: TGTGCCAGCTCCGGGACAGGGGCTAGCACAGATACGCAGTATTTT. Residues: CASSGTGASTDTQYF. The V gene is TRBV2, the J gene TRBJ2-3; TRBD1 aligns across 10 bases. The length of the CDR3 is 15 residues. From germline, CDR1 is SNHLY and CDR2 FYNNEI. The V and J ends lost 8 bases and 0 bases, in that order; junction bases with no gene match: 5. Variable domain in full (rest from reference TRBV2 and TRBJ2-3): EPEVTQTPSHQVTQMGQEVILRCVPISNHLYFYWYRQILGQKVEFLVSFYNNEISEKSEIFDDQFSVERPDGSNFTLKIRSTKLEDSAMYFCASSGTGASTDTQYFGPGTRLTVL.

The chain joins TRBV30 to TRBJ1-6, with D possibly TRBD1 on 5 matching bases. Trimming removed 0 bases from V and 7 bases from J, with 16 bases in between. The CDR3 is made up of 16 amino acids. CDR1 and CDR2 from the germline V gene are GTSNPN and SVGIG (reference sequence). CDR3 coding DNA: TGTGCCTGGAGTGTAACAATACAGGTGGGCAATTCACCCCTCCACTTT. It translates to CAWSVTIQVGNSPLHF.

The chain links TRBV28 to TRBJ2-5; 9 nucleotides agree with TRBD2. Germline V gene data show CDR1 as MDHEN and CDR2 as SYDVKM. CDR3 length equals 17 residues. The trim removed 4 bases at V and 5 bases at J, leaving 14 bases unmatched. CDR3 DNA sequence: TGTGCCAGCAGTTCCCCTCACCTAGCGGGAAGGGGTGAGACCCAGTACTTC. Protein product: CASSSPHLAGRGETQYF.

This chain uses TRBV29-1 with TRBJ1-1, with TRBD1 matching over 9 bases. The CDR3 is made up of 13 amino acids. Germline trimming cut 7 bases from V and 1 base from J; bases unmatched to any gene: 4. From germline, CDR1 is SQVTM and CDR2 ANQGSEA. The CDR3 region is CSARGQGNTEAFF. The CDR3 DNA sequence: TGCAGCGCTAGGGGACAGGGGAACACTGAAGCTTTCTTT.

The chain recombines TRBV30 with TRBJ1-5, with 10 positions matching TRBD1. CDR1 is GTSNPN and CDR2 is SVGIG in the germline V gene (reference sequence). The CDR3 contains 15 residues. The V and J ends lost 5 bases and 6 bases, in that order; junction bases with no gene match: 10. This CDR3 reads CAWRGQGGAGQPQHF. The CDR3 DNA reads TGTGCCTGGCGTGGACAGGGGGGCGCAGGTCAGCCCCAGCATTTT.

This chain connects TRBV5-4 to TRBJ1-2; D might be TRBD1 (5 bases). Trimming pared 1 base from V and 3 bases from J, leaving 10 bases between. The CDR3 extends over 14 amino acids. Per germline, CDR1 SGHNT and CDR2 YYREEE (reference sequence). CDR3 sequence reads: CASSLNRFDYGYTF. The CDR3 DNA reads TGTGCCAGCAGCTTGAACAGGTTCGACTATGGCTACACCTTC.

V usage is TRBV2 and J usage is TRBJ2-7, with TRBD2 matching over 9 bases. With V trimmed by 8 bases and J by 3 bases, 5 bases remained unmatched. This CDR3 contains 13 residues. Germline V gives CDR1 SNHLY, CDR2 FYNNEI. CDR3 loop: CASCQRGDYEQYF. DNA for the CDR3: TGTGCCAGCTGCCAGCGGGGGGACTACGAGCAGTACTTC.

The CDR3 here is CASHRLAGGLENEQYF. The CDR3, as DNA: TGTGCCAGCCACCGACTAGCGGGGGGACTAGAGAACGAGCAGTACTTC. This sequence joins TRBV7-8 and TRBJ2-7; TRBD2 matches at 13 bases. CDR3 length equals 16 residues. V lost 8 bases, J lost 5 bases, and 12 bases stayed unmatched. Germline V gives CDR1 SGHVS, CDR2 FQNEAQ. Based on the CDR3 plus reference TRBV7-8 and TRBJ2-7, the full variable domain is GAGVSQSPRYKVAKRGQDVALRCDPISGHVSLFWYQQALGQGPEFLTYFQNEAQLDKSGLPSDRFFAERPEGSVSTLKIQRTQQEDSAVYLCASHRLAGGLENEQYFGPGTRLTVT.

The J gene is TRBJ2-3, the V gene TRBV4-3; 11 bases are a match to TRBD2. V lost 1 base, J lost 1 base, and 1 base stayed unmatched. Germline V lookup: CDR1 LGHNA, CDR2 YSLEER. The CDR3 contains 16 residues. Here the CDR3 DNA reads TGCGCCAGCAGCCAAGGGGGACTAGCGGGCACAGATACGCAGTATTTT. It yields the protein CASSQGGLAGTDTQYF.

The chain has TRBV7-9 and TRBJ1-4; TRBD1 aligns across 9 bases. Losses at the gene ends were 3 bases for V and 6 bases for J; bases not matched to a gene: 14. This CDR3 spans 18 amino acids. Per germline, CDR1 SEHNR and CDR2 FQNEAQ (reference sequence). The CDR3 region has the DNA TGTGCCAGCAGCTTTGGTCAATGGGACAGGGTGACCGATGAAAAACTGTTTTTT. It yields the protein CASSFGQWDRVTDEKLFF.

The chain carries TRBV29-1 and TRBJ2-3; 10 nucleotides agree with TRBD1. V gave up 7 bases and J gave up 6 bases; unmatched junction bases: 13. CDR3 length: 15 amino acids. Germline V gene data show CDR1 as SQVTM and CDR2 as ANQGSEA. CDR3 in amino acids: CSAERQGALEDTQYF. The CDR3 nucleotides read TGCAGCGCTGAGAGACAGGGGGCCCTAGAGGATACGCAGTATTTT.

The chain joins TRBV27 to TRBJ2-1; D possibly corresponds to TRBD1 (6 bases). Trimming cost V 2 bases and J 6 bases, with 8 bases left between them. The CDR3 spans 13 residues. In germline, CDR1 is MNHEY, CDR2 SMNVEV (reference sequence). In DNA, the CDR3 is TGTGCCAGCAGTTTAACAGGGATCAATGAGCAGTTCTTC. This sequence encodes CASSLTGINEQFF.

The chain's CDR3 is CASSARSYGYTF. CDR3 coding DNA: TGTGCCAGCAGCGCCCGTAGCTATGGCTACACCTTC. The J gene is TRBJ1-2, the V gene TRBV7-8, with unresolved D. This CDR3 has 12 amino acids. V was trimmed by 5 bases and J by 4 bases, leaving 8 bases between them. Germline-derived CDR1 and CDR2 are SGHVS and FQNEAQ.

The chain links TRBV15 to TRBJ1-4; 7 bases are shared with TRBD1. Germline V gives CDR1 LNHNV, CDR2 YYDKDF (reference sequence). Losses at the gene ends were 5 bases for V and 0 bases for J; bases not matched to a gene: 6. The CDR3 runs 16 residues. CDR3 residues: CATSRDRAATNEKLFF. The DNA for the CDR3 is TGTGCCACCAGCCGTGACAGGGCCGCAACTAATGAAAAACTGTTTTTT.

The rearrangement uses TRBV5-1 and TRBJ2-7, with 7 nucleotides matching TRBD1. The CDR3 spans 14 residues. Germline CDR1 and CDR2: SGHRS and YFSETQ. Trimming at V came to 5 bases and at J to 2 bases, leaving 7 bases not matched to a gene. Here the CDR3 reads CASRQQGTTYEQYF. Written as DNA, the CDR3 is TGCGCCAGCAGGCAACAGGGGACAACCTACGAGCAGTACTTC.

The chain joins TRBV7-8 to TRBJ1-5, with D possibly TRBD1 on 6 matching bases. V lost 5 bases to trimming and J lost 6 bases, with 17 bases between them. The CDR3 sequence is 15 residues long. Germline V gene lookup returns CDR1 SGHVS and CDR2 FQNEAQ. This CDR3 is CASSTRDTLAQPQHF. The CDR3 DNA reads as TGTGCCAGCAGCACCCGGGACACCTTGGCTCAGCCCCAGCATTTT.

The chain has TRBV7-2 and TRBJ1-1, with 7 positions matching TRBD1. This CDR3 contains 14 residues. Germline V gives CDR1 SGHTA, CDR2 FQGNSA. The ends lost 3 bases at V and 6 bases at J; junction bases unmatched: 7. CDR3 amino acids: CASSFTGQSPEAFF. The CDR3 DNA is TGTGCCAGCAGCTTTACGGGACAGTCCCCTGAAGCTTTCTTT.

The chain combines TRBV5-6 with TRBJ2-7; D perhaps matches TRBD2 (6 bases). The germline CDR1 and CDR2 sequences are SGHDT and YYEEEE. The CDR3 contains 14 residues. Trimming stripped 2 bases from V and 4 bases from J, with 13 bases between. CDR3 DNA: TGTGCCAGCAGCTTAGGGACTTGGATGTACGAGCAGTACTTC. This translates into CASSLGTWMYEQYF.

The chain uses TRBV6-5 and TRBJ1-1, with 9 nucleotides matching TRBD1. V lost 6 bases to trimming and J lost 6 bases; unmatched junction nucleotides: 2. Germline CDR1 MNHEY, CDR2 SVGAGI. There are 12 residues in the CDR3. The CDR3 coding sequence is TGTGCCAGCAGAAGGGACAGGGCTGAAGCTTTCTTT. It encodes CASRRDRAEAFF.

The V and J genes are TRBV5-4 and TRBJ2-1; D is ambiguous. Trimming cost V 4 bases and J 9 bases, with 11 bases left between them. Germline V gives CDR1 SGHNT, CDR2 YYREEE (reference sequence). The CDR3 has 12 amino acids. DNA of the CDR3: TGTGCCAGCAGCGGCCCTCCGATTGAGCAGTTCTTC. Encoded protein: CASSGPPIEQFF.

The V and J genes are TRBV28 and TRBJ1-2; TRBD1 is a possible D gene (5 bases). The CDR3 is 14 amino acids. Germline CDR1 MDHEN, CDR2 SYDVKM. V lost 5 bases and J 4 bases, leaving 14 bases between the germline ends. The CDR3 protein is CASSLFEQVYGYTF. The CDR3 DNA reads as TGTGCCAGCAGTCTCTTTGAACAGGTCTATGGCTACACCTTC.